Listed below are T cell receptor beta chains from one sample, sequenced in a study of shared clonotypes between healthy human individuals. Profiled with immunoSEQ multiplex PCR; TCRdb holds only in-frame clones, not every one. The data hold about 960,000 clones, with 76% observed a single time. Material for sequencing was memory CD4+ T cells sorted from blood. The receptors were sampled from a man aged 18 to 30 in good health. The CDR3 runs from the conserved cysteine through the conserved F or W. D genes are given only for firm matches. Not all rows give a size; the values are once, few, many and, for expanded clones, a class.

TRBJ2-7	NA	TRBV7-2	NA	CASSLGGRRGEQYF	TGTGCCAGCAGCTTAGGCGGCAGGAGGGGCGAGCAGTACTTC
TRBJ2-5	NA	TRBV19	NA	CASTANELGTQYF	TGTGCCAGTACCGCGAATGAACTCGGGACCCAGTACTTC
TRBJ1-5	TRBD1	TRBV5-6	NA	CASSLTGTGVTQPQHF	TGTGCCAGCAGCTTAACCGGGACAGGGGTGACCCAGCCCCAGCATTTT
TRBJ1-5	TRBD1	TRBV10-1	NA	CASRDTGGLGNQPQHF	TGCGCCAGCAGGGATACAGGGGGCCTAGGCAATCAGCCCCAGCATTTT
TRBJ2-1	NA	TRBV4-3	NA	CASSQDYGLGGREQFF	TGCGCCAGCAGCCAAGATTACGGACTAGGGGGGAGGGAGCAGTTCTTC
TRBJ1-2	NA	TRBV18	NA	CASSPTDFGYTF	TGTGCCAGCTCACCCACCGACTTTGGCTACACCTTC
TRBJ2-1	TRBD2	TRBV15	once	CATSRGTSGDFYNEQFF	TGTGCCACCAGCAGAGGCACTAGCGGGGATTTTTACAATGAGCAGTTCTTC
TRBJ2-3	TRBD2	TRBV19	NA	CASSIDASGGILTQYF	TGTGCCAGTAGTATAGATGCTAGCGGGGGGATACTCACGCAGTATTTT
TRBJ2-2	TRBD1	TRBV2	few	CASRMGQGITGELFF	TGTGCCAGCAGGATGGGACAGGGAATCACCGGGGAGCTGTTTTTT
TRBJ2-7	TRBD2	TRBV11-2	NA	CASSVQSSGSYEQYF	TGTGCCAGCAGCGTACAATCTAGCGGGTCCTACGAGCAGTACTTC
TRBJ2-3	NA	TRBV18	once	CASSLGTVTDTQYF	TGTGCCAGCTCACTCGGGACGGTCACAGATACGCAGTATTTT
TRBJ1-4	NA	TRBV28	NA	CASSRATNEKLFF	TGTGCCAGCAGCAGAGCAACTAATGAAAAACTGTTTTTT
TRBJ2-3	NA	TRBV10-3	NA	CAISEDFPYTQYF	TGTGCCATCAGTGAAGACTTTCCCTATACGCAGTATTTT
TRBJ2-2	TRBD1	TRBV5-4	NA	CASSLGQGSTGELFF	TGTGCCAGCAGCTTGGGACAGGGGTCCACCGGGGAGCTGTTTTTT
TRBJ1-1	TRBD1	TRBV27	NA	CASSRLGQGSGVNTEAFF	TGTGCCAGCAGTAGACTGGGACAGGGGAGTGGGGTGAACACTGAAGCTTTCTTT
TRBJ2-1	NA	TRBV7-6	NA	CASSLMASEFSYNEQFF	TGTGCCAGCAGCTTGATGGCTAGCGAGTTCTCCTACAATGAGCAGTTCTTC
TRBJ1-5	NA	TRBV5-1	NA	CASSLEAGASGQPQHF	TGCGCCAGCAGCTTGGAGGCGGGGGCGTCTGGTCAGCCCCAGCATTTT
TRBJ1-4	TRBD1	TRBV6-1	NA	CASSKTGALEEKLFF	TGTGCCAGCAGTAAGACAGGGGCGTTGGAGGAAAAACTGTTTTTT
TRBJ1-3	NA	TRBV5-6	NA	CASSLAKAGPGWTIYF	TGTGCCAGCAGCTTGGCCAAGGCAGGGCCGGGTTGGACCATATATTTT
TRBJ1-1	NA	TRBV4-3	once	CASSQDRQVLNTEAFF	TGCGCCAGCAGCCAGGATCGACAGGTGCTGAACACTGAAGCTTTCTTT
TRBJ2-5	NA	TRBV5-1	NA	CASSRGGEQETQYF	TGCGCCAGCAGCAGGGGTGGGGAACAAGAGACCCAGTACTTC
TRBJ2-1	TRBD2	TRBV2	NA	CASSGRGGVYNEQFF	TGTGCCAGCAGTGGTCGCGGGGGGGTGTACAATGAGCAGTTCTTC
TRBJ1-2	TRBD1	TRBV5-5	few	CASSPGGGQDYGYTF	TGTGCCAGCAGCCCTGGAGGGGGCCAGGACTATGGCTACACCTTC
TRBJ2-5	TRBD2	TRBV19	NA	CASSTGTKVQETQYF	TGTGCCAGTAGCACCGGGACTAAAGTACAAGAGACCCAGTACTTC
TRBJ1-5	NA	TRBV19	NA	CASSFEQLVSNQPQHF	TGTGCCAGTAGTTTTGAGCAGCTAGTTAGCAATCAGCCCCAGCATTTT
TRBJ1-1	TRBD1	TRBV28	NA	CASRQGITSTEAFF	TGTGCCAGCAGACAGGGGATAACTAGCACTGAAGCTTTCTTT
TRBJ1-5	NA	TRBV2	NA	CASSERGGAGSNQPQHF	TGTGCCAGCAGTGAACGTGGGGGAGCGGGTAGCAATCAGCCCCAGCATTTT
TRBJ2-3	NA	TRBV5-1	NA	CASSSLGTGVTDTQYF	TGCGCCAGCAGCTCCTTAGGGACGGGAGTCACAGATACGCAGTATTTT
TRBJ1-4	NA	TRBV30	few	CAWSVTADSVAFF	TGTGCCTGGAGTGTAACTGCCGACAGCGTGGCGTTTTTT
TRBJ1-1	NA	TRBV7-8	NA	CASSLARNTEAFF	TGTGCCAGCAGCTTAGCACGAAACACTGAAGCTTTCTTT
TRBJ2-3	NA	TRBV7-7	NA	CASSGGARDTQYF	TGTGCTAGCAGCGGAGGGGCCCGGGATACGCAGTATTTT
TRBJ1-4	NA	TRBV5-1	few	CASSLSGTATNEKLFF	TGCGCCAGCAGCTTGAGCGGGACTGCAACTAATGAAAAACTGTTTTTT
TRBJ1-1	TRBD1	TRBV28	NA	CASRRQGNTEAFF	TGTGCCAGCAGGCGACAGGGAAACACTGAAGCTTTCTTT
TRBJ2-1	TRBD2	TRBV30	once	CAWGQGLAYEQFF	TGTGCCTGGGGTCAAGGACTAGCGTATGAGCAGTTCTTC
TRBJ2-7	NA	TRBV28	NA	CASSLGIGEQYF	TGTGCCAGCAGTTTAGGGATCGGCGAGCAGTACTTC
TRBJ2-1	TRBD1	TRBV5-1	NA	CASSTQQGKFYDEQFF	TGCGCCAGCAGCACCCAACAGGGGAAATTCTACGATGAGCAGTTCTTC
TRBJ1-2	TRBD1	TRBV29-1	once	CSVRTGVNYGYTF	TGCAGCGTGAGAACAGGGGTTAACTATGGCTACACCTTC
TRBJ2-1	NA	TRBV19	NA	CASTLRGSGDEQFF	TGTGCCAGTACCCTTCGAGGGTCGGGGGATGAGCAGTTCTTC
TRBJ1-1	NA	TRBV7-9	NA	CASSLAGRGDTEAFF	TGTGCCAGCAGCTTAGCGGGGCGGGGGGACACTGAAGCTTTCTTT
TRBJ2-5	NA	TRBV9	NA	CASSVDRQETQYF	TGTGCCAGCAGCGTAGACAGGCAAGAGACCCAGTACTTC
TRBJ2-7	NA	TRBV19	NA	CASSLGGSTYEQYF	TGTGCCAGTAGTCTCGGGGGTAGCACCTACGAGCAGTACTTC
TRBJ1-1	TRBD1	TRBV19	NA	CASKGRGRGSEAFF	TGTGCCAGTAAAGGCAGGGGGCGGGGCTCTGAAGCTTTCTTT
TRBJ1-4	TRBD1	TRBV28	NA	CASSFRTGDEKLFF	TGTGCCAGCAGTTTTAGAACAGGGGATGAAAAACTGTTTTTT
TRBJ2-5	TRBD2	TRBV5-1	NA	CASSVLAGAIKETQYF	TGCGCCAGCAGCGTACTAGCGGGGGCCATAAAAGAGACCCAGTACTTC
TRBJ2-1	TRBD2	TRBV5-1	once	CASSPSGGVKYNEQFF	TGCGCCAGCAGCCCCAGCGGGGGGGTTAAGTACAATGAGCAGTTCTTC
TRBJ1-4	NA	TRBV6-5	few	CASSPDRLQDEKLFF	TGTGCCAGCAGTCCCGACAGGTTGCAGGACGAAAAACTGTTTTTT
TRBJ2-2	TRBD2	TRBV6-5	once	CASSHGTKRAGELFF	TGTGCCAGCAGTCACGGGACTAAAAGGGCCGGGGAGCTGTTTTTT
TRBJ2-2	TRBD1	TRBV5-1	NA	CASSPRTGSSSTGELFF	TGCGCCAGCAGCCCAAGGACAGGCTCCTCATCCACCGGGGAGCTGTTTTTT
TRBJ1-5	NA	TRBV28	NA	CASSYSGPGNQPQHF	TGTGCCAGCAGTTATTCGGGGCCCGGCAATCAGCCCCAGCATTTT
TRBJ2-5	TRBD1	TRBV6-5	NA	CASSTGGAVQTQYF	TGTGCCAGCAGTACAGGGGGCGCAGTACAGACCCAGTACTTC
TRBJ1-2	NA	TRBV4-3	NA	CASSQGDGSNYGYTF	TGCGCCAGCAGCCAAGGGGACGGCTCTAACTATGGCTACACCTTC
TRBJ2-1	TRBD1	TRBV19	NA	CASSTRDRGSGNEQFF	TGTGCCAGTAGTACCCGGGACAGGGGGTCTGGGAATGAGCAGTTCTTC
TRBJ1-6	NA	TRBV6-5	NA	CASSPEVRSPLHF	TGTGCCAGCAGCCCGGAAGTCCGATCACCCCTCCACTTT
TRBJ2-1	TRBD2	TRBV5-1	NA	CASSFRILAGEFEQFF	TGCGCCAGCAGCTTTCGGATACTAGCGGGAGAATTTGAGCAGTTCTTC